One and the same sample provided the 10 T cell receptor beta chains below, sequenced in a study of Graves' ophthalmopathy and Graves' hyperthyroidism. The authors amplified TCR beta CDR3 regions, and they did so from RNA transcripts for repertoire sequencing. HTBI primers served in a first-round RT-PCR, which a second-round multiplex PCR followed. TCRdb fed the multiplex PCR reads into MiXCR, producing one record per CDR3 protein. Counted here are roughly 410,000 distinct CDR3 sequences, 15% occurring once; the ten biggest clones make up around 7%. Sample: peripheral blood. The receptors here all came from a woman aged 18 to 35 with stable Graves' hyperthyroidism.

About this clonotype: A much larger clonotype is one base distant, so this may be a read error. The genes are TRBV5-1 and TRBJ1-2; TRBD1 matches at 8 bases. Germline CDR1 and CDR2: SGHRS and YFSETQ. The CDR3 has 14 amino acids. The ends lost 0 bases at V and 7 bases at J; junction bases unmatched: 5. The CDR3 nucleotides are TGCGCCAGCAGCTTGGAAGGGACAGGCTGTGGCTACACCTTC. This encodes CASSLEGTGCGYTF.

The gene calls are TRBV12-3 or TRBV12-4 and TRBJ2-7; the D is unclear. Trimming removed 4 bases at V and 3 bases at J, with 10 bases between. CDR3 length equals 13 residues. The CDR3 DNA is TGTGCCAGCAGTTCGACTTTGGGCTACGAGCAGTACTTC. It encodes CASSSTLGYEQYF.

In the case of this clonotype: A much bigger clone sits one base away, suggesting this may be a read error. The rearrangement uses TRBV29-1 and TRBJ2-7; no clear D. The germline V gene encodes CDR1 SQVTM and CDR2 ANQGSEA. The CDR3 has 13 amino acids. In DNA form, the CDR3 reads TGCGGCGTTGCATCGGGCTCTGACTACGAGCAGTACTTC. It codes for CGVASGSDYEQYF.

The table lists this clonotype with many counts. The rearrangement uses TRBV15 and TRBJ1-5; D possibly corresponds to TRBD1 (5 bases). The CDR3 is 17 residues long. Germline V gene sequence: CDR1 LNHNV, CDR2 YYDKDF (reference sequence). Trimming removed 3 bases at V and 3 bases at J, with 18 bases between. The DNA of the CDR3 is TGTGCCACCAGCAGTACCACAGGCAGGGCTTACAATCAGCCCCAGCATTTT. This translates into CATSSTTGRAYNQPQHF.

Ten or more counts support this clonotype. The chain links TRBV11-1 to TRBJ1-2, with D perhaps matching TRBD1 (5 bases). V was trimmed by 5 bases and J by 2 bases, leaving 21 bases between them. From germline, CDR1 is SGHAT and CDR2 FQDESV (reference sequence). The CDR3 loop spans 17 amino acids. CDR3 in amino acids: CASSTGLRQRGNYGYTF. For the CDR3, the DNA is TGTGCCAGCAGCACTGGCCTACGACAGAGAGGGAACTATGGCTACACCTTC.

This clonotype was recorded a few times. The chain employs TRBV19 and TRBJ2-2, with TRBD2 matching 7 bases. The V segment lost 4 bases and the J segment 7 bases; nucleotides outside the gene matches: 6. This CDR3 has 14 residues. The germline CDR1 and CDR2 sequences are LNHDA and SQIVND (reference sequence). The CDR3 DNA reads TGTGCCAGTAGTACGCGGGGAGGGGACGGGGAGCTGTTTTTT. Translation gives CASSTRGGDGELFF.

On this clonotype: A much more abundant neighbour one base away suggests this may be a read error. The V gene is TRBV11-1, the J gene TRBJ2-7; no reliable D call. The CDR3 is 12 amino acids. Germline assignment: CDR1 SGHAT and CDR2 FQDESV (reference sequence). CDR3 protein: CASSLVRSEQCF. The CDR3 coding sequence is TGTGCCAGCAGCTTGGTTCGCTCCGAGCAGTGCTTC.

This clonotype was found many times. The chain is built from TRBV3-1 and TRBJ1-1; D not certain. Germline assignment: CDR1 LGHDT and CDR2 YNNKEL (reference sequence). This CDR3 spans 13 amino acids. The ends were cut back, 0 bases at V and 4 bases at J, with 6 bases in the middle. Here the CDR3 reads CASSQDSGTEAFF. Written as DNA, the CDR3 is TGTGCCAGCAGCCAAGATTCCGGCACTGAAGCTTTCTTT.

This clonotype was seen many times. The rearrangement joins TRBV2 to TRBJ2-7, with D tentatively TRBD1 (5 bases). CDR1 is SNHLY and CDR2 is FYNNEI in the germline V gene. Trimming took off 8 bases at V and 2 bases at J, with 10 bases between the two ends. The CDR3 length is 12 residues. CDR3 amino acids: CASVNRTYEQYF. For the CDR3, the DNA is TGTGCCAGCGTGAACAGGACCTACGAGCAGTACTTC.

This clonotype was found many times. For the CDR3, the DNA is TGTGCTAGTGGTTTACAGGGGGCGAGCAATCAGCCCCAGCATTTT. Translation: CASGLQGASNQPQHF. The chain links TRBV12-5 to TRBJ1-5; 9 positions match TRBD1. From germline, CDR1 is LGHNT and CDR2 FRNRAP. This CDR3 is built from 15 residues. Trimming at V came to 3 bases and at J to 1 base, leaving 1 base not matched to a gene.